This T cell receptor beta chain was sequenced in a study of T cells in Graves' hyperthyroidism and ophthalmopathy. General observations from the study: A 13 V-J model separated ophthalmopathy from stable hyperthyroidism. In blood, most of the thyroid clonotypes expanded above 0.001 were also present.

In germline, CDR1 is ENHRY, CDR2 SYGVKD. The CDR3 covers 15 residues. RNA transcripts yielded amplified TCR beta CDR3 regions. Primed by the HTBI set, a first-round RT-PCR was run on the TCR CDR3. TCRdb re-derived calls from the multiplex PCR reads in MiXCR, one entry per CDR3 protein. The sample holds hundreds of thousands of distinct CDR3 sequences, 14% seen once. A lack of ophthalmopathy progression within 18 months defined stable Graves' hyperthyroidism. The patients, who ranged from 18 to 65 in age, presented with newly diagnosed hyperthyroidism lasting under 2 months. This clonotype was observed a few times. Its antigen is unknown. One end of the junction is discordant with germline, which a read error may explain.

The sequence derives from a woman younger than 30 with Graves' hyperthyroidism. The sample consisted of blood. The chain employs TRBV10-3 and TRBJ2-3, with 7 nucleotides matching TRBD2. The CDR3 here is CATSAISGSTDTQYF. The CDR3 DNA follows: TGTGCCACCAGTGCGATTAGCGGGAGCACAGATACGCAGTATTTT.